These 21 T cell receptor beta chains were all obtained from the same sample, sequenced in a study of blood T cell repertoires in COVID-19. Clones were sequenced by immunoSEQ multiplex PCR, and TCRdb holds only the in-frame ones, with some missing. This sample carries a few hundred thousand clones, approximately 84% of them seen once, and the ten largest clones take 3.4%. Input material: PBMCs or T cells enriched from blood (not recorded which). All receptors derive from a man aged 45-65 years who had recovered from COVID-19.

The rearrangement links TRBV6-5 to TRBJ1-5; the D is unclear. The germline CDR1 and CDR2 sequences are MNHEY and SVGAGI. This CDR3 comprises 13 residues. V dropped 6 bases and J dropped 4 bases, with 10 bases sitting between them. CDR3 loop: CASSHSGNQPQHF. As DNA, the CDR3 is TGTGCCAGCAGCCACAGTGGAAATCAGCCCCAGCATTTT.

The rearrangement uses TRBV19 and TRBJ2-3, with 9 bases fitting TRBD2. CDR3 length: 16 amino acids. Trimming removed 3 bases from V and 2 bases from J; junction bases left unmatched: 6. Germline assignment: CDR1 LNHDA and CDR2 SQIVND (reference sequence). The CDR3: CASSIGLAGLTDTQYF. The CDR3 coding sequence is TGTGCCAGTAGTATCGGTCTAGCGGGACTCACAGATACGCAGTATTTT.

This chain joins TRBV7-9 and TRBJ1-2; 7 bases fit TRBD1. This CDR3 contains 14 residues. Germline CDR1 SEHNR, CDR2 FQNEAQ (reference sequence). The V and J ends lost 1 base and 8 bases, in that order; junction bases with no gene match: 7. CDR3 loop: CASSLGQGGDGYTF. Here the CDR3 DNA reads TGTGCCAGCAGCTTAGGACAGGGTGGAGACGGCTACACCTTC.

The chain recombines TRBV11-2 with TRBJ1-2; D is perhaps TRBD1 (5 bases). Germline-derived CDR1 and CDR2 are SGHAT and FQNNGV. This CDR3 region has 14 residues. Trimming cost V 2 bases and J 3 bases, with 10 bases left between them. The CDR3 is CASSLRGDDYGYTF. The CDR3 nucleotides read TGTGCCAGCAGCTTACGGGGGGACGACTATGGCTACACCTTC.

About this clone: The sample carries other DNA sequences with the same CDR3. The CDR3 DNA follows: TGTGCCAGTACTGGACAGGGCAATCAGCCCCAGCATTTT. This encodes CASTGQGNQPQHF. V usage is TRBV19 and J usage is TRBJ1-5; TRBD1 matches at 7 bases. Germline CDR1 LNHDA, CDR2 SQIVND (reference sequence). The V segment lost 7 bases and the J segment 2 bases; nucleotides outside the gene matches: 2. The CDR3 totals 13 residues. Supplemented by reference TRBV19 and TRBJ1-5, the full variable domain reads DGGITQSPKYLFRKEGQNVTLSCEQNLNHDAMYWYRQDPGQGLRLIYYSQIVNDFQKGDIAEGYSVSREKKESFPLTVTSAQKNPTAFYLCASTGQGNQPQHFGDGTRLSIL.

The rearrangement links TRBV15 to TRBJ1-1; TRBD1 might be the D (5 bases). Trimming took off 8 bases at V and 0 bases at J, with 16 bases between the two ends. The CDR3 consists of 15 residues. Germline V lookup: CDR1 LNHNV, CDR2 YYDKDF (reference sequence). Written as DNA, the CDR3 is TGTGCCACCTTCTCGGCGGGGACGGTGAACACTGAAGCTTTCTTT. This translates into CATFSAGTVNTEAFF.

The chain joins TRBV5-4 to TRBJ1-3; 10 bases agree with TRBD1. This CDR3 has 15 residues. CDR1 is SGHNT, CDR2 YYREEE, per germline (reference sequence). V shed 4 bases, J shed 3 bases, and the junction held 4 bases outside the gene matches. CDR3 coding DNA: TGTGCCAGCAGCCGTGGGACAGGGGATGGAAACACCATATATTTT. Amino acid sequence: CASSRGTGDGNTIYF.

This chain uses TRBV6-4 with TRBJ2-3; 8 bases match TRBD2. Germline lookup yields CDR1 MRHNA and CDR2 SNTAGT. CDR3 length equals 14 residues. V was pared by 5 bases and J by 2 bases, with 3 bases of the junction left unmatched. CDR3 residues: CASSPGGITDTQYF. The CDR3 nucleotides read TGTGCCAGCAGTCCGGGGGGGATCACAGATACGCAGTATTTT.

This chain uses TRBV5-1 with TRBJ2-7, with 13 nucleotides matching TRBD2. The CDR3 has 15 amino acids. Unmatched junction bases numbered 4, after V lost 5 bases and J lost 2 bases. CDR1 SGHRS and CDR2 YFSETQ come from the germline V gene. This chain's CDR3 is CASRTGLAGAYEQYF. The CDR3 bases are TGCGCCAGCAGAACCGGACTAGCGGGAGCCTACGAGCAGTACTTC.

In its sample, this clone was seen a few times. The gene calls are TRBV13 and TRBJ2-5; TRBD1 matches at 8 bases. Germline CDR1 is PRHDT and CDR2 is FYEKMQ (reference sequence). V lost 0 bases, J lost 4 bases, and 7 bases stayed unmatched. CDR3 size: 16 residues. DNA for the CDR3: TGTGCCAGCAGCTTAGGCCGCAGGGGGCTAGGAGAGACCCAGTACTTC. Protein: CASSLGRRGLGETQYF. The whole variable domain, remainder taken from reference TRBV13 and TRBJ2-5, is AAGVIQSPRHLIKEKRETATLKCYPIPRHDTVYWYQQGPGQDPQFLISFYEKMQSDKGSIPDRFSAQQFSDYHSELNMSSLELGDSALYFCASSLGRRGLGETQYFGPGTRLLVL.

This clone showed up just once. CDR3 bases: TGTGCCAGCACCCCAAGGACAGGGCCCTATGGCTACACCTTC. Amino acid sequence: CASTPRTGPYGYTF. The chain is built from TRBV27 and TRBJ1-2; the match to TRBD1 covers 8 bases. Germline assignment: CDR1 MNHEY and CDR2 SMNVEV (reference sequence). V lost 7 bases, J lost 4 bases, and 8 bases stayed unmatched. This CDR3 has 14 amino acids.

V gene TRBV27 combines with J gene TRBJ2-1, with D possibly matching TRBD2 (5 bases). This CDR3 has 15 residues. Trimming removed 4 bases at V and 0 bases at J, with 10 bases between. The germline CDR1 and CDR2 sequences are MNHEY and SMNVEV (reference sequence). CDR3 loop: CASSYAAGSYNEQFF. Here the CDR3 DNA reads TGTGCCAGCAGTTACGCGGCGGGCTCCTACAATGAGCAGTTCTTC.

This clone was recorded only once. The V call is TRBV18, the J call TRBJ2-3; D may be TRBD1 (8 bases). Trimming pared 3 bases from V and 6 bases from J, leaving 13 bases between. Germline-derived CDR1 and CDR2 are KGHSH and LQKENI. This CDR3 region has 14 residues. CDR3 DNA sequence: TGTGCCAGCTCACCCGGACAGGGAGGGGATACGCAGTATTTT. Protein product: CASSPGQGGDTQYF.

CDR3 sequence (DNA): TGTGCCAGCAGCTTAGAGGGACAGGGCGCCTACGAGCAGTACTTC. It encodes CASSLEGQGAYEQYF. The chain is built from TRBV7-3 and TRBJ2-7; TRBD1 agrees at 9 bases. Germline assignment: CDR1 SGHTA and CDR2 FQGTGA. The CDR3 is 15 amino acids. V was pared by 2 bases and J by 2 bases, with 4 bases of the junction left unmatched.

The genes are TRBV10-2 and TRBJ1-5; D is ambiguous. The germline V gene encodes CDR1 WSHSY and CDR2 SAAADI. V lost 3 bases to trimming and J lost 6 bases, with 12 bases between them. CDR3 length: 14 residues. CDR3 loop: CASSEIRESQPQHF. CDR3 in DNA: TGCGCCAGCAGTGAAATACGGGAAAGTCAGCCCCAGCATTTT.

The V gene is TRBV10-2, the J gene TRBJ2-1, with D maybe TRBD2 (5 bases). Trimming left V 3 bases short and J 9 bases short, with 24 bases between. This CDR3 contains 17 residues. Germline values: CDR1 WSHSY, CDR2 SAAADI. CDR3 protein: CASSEFSTLPGVTEQFF. DNA of the CDR3: TGCGCCAGCAGTGAATTTAGTACCCTCCCCGGGGTCACTGAGCAGTTCTTC.

J is TRBJ2-1 and V is TRBV10-3; the D gene is possibly TRBD1 (5 bases). Germline CDR1 is ENHRY and CDR2 is SYGVKD. CDR3 length: 14 amino acids. V was pared by 8 bases and J by 7 bases, with 18 bases between. CDR3 DNA sequence: TGTGCCATCGGTTTGGGGCCCGGTGGGAATGAGCAGTTCTTC. It codes for CAIGLGPGGNEQFF.

The V gene is TRBV7-3, the J gene TRBJ2-6, with D possibly being TRBD1 (6 bases). V was shortened by 5 bases and J by 1 base, with 15 bases between the two germline ends. The V gene's germline CDR1 is SGHTA and CDR2 FQGTGA. The CDR3 is 17 amino acids. Here the CDR3 DNA reads TGTGCCAGCAGCCAAAGCGCGCAGGGGTCTGGGGCCAACGTCCTGACTTTC. It is translated as CASSQSAQGSGANVLTF. The full variable domain, its missing parts supplied by reference TRBV7-3 and TRBJ2-6, is GAGVSQTPSNKVTEKGKYVELRCDPISGHTALYWYRQSLGQGPEFLIYFQGTGAADDSGLPNDRFFAVRPEGSVSTLKIQRTERGDSAVYLCASSQSAQGSGANVLTFGAGSRLTVL.

The chain links TRBV7-3 to TRBJ2-2; TRBD1 aligns across 11 bases. CDR3 size: 17 residues. Per the germline V gene, CDR1 is SGHTA and CDR2 is FQGTGA. With V trimmed by 0 bases and J by 4 bases, 4 bases remained unmatched. The CDR3 reads CASSLTGTGGSTGELFF. CDR3 nucleotide sequence: TGTGCCAGCAGCTTAACGGGGACAGGGGGGAGCACCGGGGAGCTGTTTTTT.

The chain carries TRBV5-5 and TRBJ2-1; D may be TRBD1 (5 bases). CDR3 length equals 13 residues. The V end was cut by 3 bases, the J end by 9 bases, with 13 bases between. Germline values: CDR1 SGHKS, CDR2 YYEKEE (reference sequence). This CDR3 reads CASSWTTLGEQFF. CDR3 bases: TGTGCCAGCAGCTGGACAACTTTGGGTGAGCAGTTCTTC.

The chain joins TRBV7-6 to TRBJ1-3; maybe TRBD1 (5 bases). Germline CDR1 reads SGHVS; CDR2 reads FNYEAQ. The CDR3 consists of 14 residues. The V gene lost 11 bases and the J gene lost 1 base, with 15 bases spanning the gap. The CDR3, as DNA: TGTGCCGGGGAAGAGGGGACTTCTGGAAACACCATATATTTT. Translated: CAGEEGTSGNTIYF.